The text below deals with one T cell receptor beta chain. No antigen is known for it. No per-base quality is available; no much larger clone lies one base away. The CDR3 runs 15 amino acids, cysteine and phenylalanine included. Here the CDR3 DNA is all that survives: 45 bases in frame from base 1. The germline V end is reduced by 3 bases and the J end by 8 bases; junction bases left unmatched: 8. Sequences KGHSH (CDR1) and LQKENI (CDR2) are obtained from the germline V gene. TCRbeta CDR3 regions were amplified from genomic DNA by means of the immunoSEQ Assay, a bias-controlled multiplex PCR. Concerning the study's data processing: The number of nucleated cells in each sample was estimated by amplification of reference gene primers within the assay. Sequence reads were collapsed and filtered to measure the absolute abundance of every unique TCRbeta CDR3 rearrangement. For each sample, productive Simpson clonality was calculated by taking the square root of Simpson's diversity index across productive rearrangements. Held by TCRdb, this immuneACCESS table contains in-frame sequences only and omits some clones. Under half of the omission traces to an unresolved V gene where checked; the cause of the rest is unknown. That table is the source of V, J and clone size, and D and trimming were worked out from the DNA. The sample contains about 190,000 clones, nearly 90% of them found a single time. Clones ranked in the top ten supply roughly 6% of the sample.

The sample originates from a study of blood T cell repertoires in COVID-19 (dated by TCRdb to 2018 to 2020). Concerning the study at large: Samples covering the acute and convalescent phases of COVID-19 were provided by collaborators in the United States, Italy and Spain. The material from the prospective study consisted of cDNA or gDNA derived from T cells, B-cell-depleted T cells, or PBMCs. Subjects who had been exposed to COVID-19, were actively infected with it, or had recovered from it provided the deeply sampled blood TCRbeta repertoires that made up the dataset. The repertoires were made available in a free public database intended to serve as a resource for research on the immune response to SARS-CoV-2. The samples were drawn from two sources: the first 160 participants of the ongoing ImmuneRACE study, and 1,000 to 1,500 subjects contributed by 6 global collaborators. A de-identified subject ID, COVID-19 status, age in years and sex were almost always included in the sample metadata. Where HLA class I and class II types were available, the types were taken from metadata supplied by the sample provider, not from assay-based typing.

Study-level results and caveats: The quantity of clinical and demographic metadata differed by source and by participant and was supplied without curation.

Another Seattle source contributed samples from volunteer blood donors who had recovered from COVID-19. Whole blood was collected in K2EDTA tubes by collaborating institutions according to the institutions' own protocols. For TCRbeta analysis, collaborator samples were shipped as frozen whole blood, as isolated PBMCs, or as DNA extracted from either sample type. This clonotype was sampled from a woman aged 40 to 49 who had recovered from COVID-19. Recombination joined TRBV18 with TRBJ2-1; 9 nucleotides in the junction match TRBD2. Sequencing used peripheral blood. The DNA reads TGTGCCAGCTCACCCCTTGCGGGAGGGCCGGATGAGCAGTTCTTC. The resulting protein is CASSPLAGGPDEQFF.